What follows are 11 T cell receptor beta chains derived from one specimen sequenced in a study of OX40 agonist ivuxolimab in advanced cancers. The receptor library was made with the immunoSEQ multiplex PCR assay. The immuneACCESS repertoire file appears here via TCRdb, limited to in-frame rearrangements. These files lack a portion of the clones; in checked studies, under half of the deficit traces to unresolved V genes, and the cause of the others is not known. The sample yields 77,000 or so clones; about 88% were counted once. The leading ten clones occupy 0.3% to 0.4% of the sample. This sample comprised CD4+ or CD8+ T cells sorted from blood, obtained in a trial of the OX40 agonist ivuxolimab. Every receptor here comes from an adult with an advanced solid tumor such as melanoma, head and neck, liver or kidney cancer.

This chain joins TRBV18 and TRBJ2-7; D call uncertain. Germline V gene sequence: CDR1 KGHSH, CDR2 LQKENI. The CDR3 is 13 residues long. V was cut by 2 bases and J by 7 bases, with 12 bases left in between. CDR3 amino acids: CASSPTSTSEQYF. CDR3 DNA sequence: TGTGCCAGCTCACCAACCTCTACAAGTGAGCAGTACTTC.

This chain connects TRBV7-2 to TRBJ2-3; D is possibly TRBD2 (5 bases). This CDR3 contains 16 residues. CDR1 is SGHTA and CDR2 is FQGNSA in the germline V gene. Trimming removed 5 bases at V and 0 bases at J, with 15 bases between. CDR3: CASSLTRPPSTDTQYF. For the CDR3, the DNA is TGTGCCAGCAGCCTTACTAGGCCCCCAAGCACAGATACGCAGTATTTT.

The V gene is TRBV5-4, the J gene TRBJ2-3, with D uncertain. The germline V and J ends were trimmed by 3 bases and 0 bases, with 14 bases remaining between them. CDR3 size: 16 residues. Germline V lookup: CDR1 SGHNT, CDR2 YYREEE (reference sequence). The CDR3 loop is CASSSGRIRSTDTQYF. In DNA form, the CDR3 reads TGTGCCAGCAGCTCTGGACGCATTCGGAGCACAGATACGCAGTATTTT. Using reference TRBV5-4 and TRBJ2-3 for the parts outside the CDR3, the full variable domain is ETGVTQSPTHLIKTRGQQVTLRCSSQSGHNTVSWYQQALGQGPQFIFQYYREEENGRGNFPPRFSGLQFPNYSSELNVNALELDDSALYLCASSSGRIRSTDTQYFGPGTRLTVL.

The chain combines TRBV7-2 with TRBJ2-7; 8 bases fit TRBD2. This CDR3 has 13 residues. The trim removed 5 bases at V and 4 bases at J, leaving 4 bases unmatched. CDR1 SGHTA and CDR2 FQGNSA come from the germline V gene. The CDR3 sequence is CASSAGGRYEQYF. The CDR3 coding sequence is TGTGCCAGCAGCGCGGGAGGTAGATACGAGCAGTACTTC.

This chain links TRBV18 with TRBJ1-1; 8 nucleotides agree with TRBD1. The CDR3 is 12 residues long. Unmatched junction bases numbered 6, after V lost 4 bases and J lost 11 bases. Germline V CDR1 and CDR2: KGHSH, LQKENI. The CDR3 DNA reads TGTGCCAGCTCACTTCGGACAGGGTTTGCTTTCTTT. Protein product: CASSLRTGFAFF.

The chain carries TRBV5-8 and TRBJ1-2; no firm D call. Per the germline V gene, CDR1 is SGHTS and CDR2 is YDEGEE. The length of the CDR3 is 12 residues. The V end lost 4 bases, the J end lost 2 bases, and 6 bases lay between the germline ends. CDR3 amino acids: CASSERNYGYTF. In DNA, the CDR3 is TGTGCCAGCAGCGAGAGAAACTATGGCTACACCTTC.

The chain's CDR3 is CASSPGQGDQPQHF. The CDR3 nucleotides read TGTGCCAGCTCACCGGGACAGGGAGATCAGCCCCAGCATTTT. The rearrangement links TRBV18 to TRBJ1-5; 9 bases align to TRBD1. The CDR3 length is 14 residues. The trim removed 3 bases at V and 5 bases at J, leaving 2 bases unmatched. Germline V gene data show CDR1 as KGHSH and CDR2 as LQKENI.

V is TRBV5-1 and J is TRBJ2-7; 7 bases fit TRBD1. Germline V CDR1 and CDR2: SGHRS, YFSETQ. V was clipped by 4 bases and J by 7 bases; unmatched bases: 8. The CDR3 extends over 13 amino acids. The CDR3 loop reads CASSLEGAQEQYF. CDR3 sequence (DNA): TGCGCCAGCAGCCTCGAGGGGGCCCAGGAGCAGTACTTC.

This clone was seen a single time. The rearrangement uses TRBV29-1 and TRBJ2-7, with D unclear. The V gene's germline CDR1 is SQVTM and CDR2 ANQGSEA. CDR3 length: 12 residues. V was clipped by 4 bases and J by 1 base, with 8 bases between them. CDR3 residues: CSVGTDSYEQYF. CDR3 coding DNA: TGCAGCGTTGGCACAGATTCCTACGAGCAGTACTTC.

V is TRBV7-2 and J is TRBJ1-2; TRBD1 agrees at 7 bases. The CDR3 covers 16 residues. The germline V gene encodes CDR1 SGHTA and CDR2 FQGNSA. The junction had 8 bases not matched to a gene; V was cut back by 4 bases and J by 0 bases. The CDR3, as DNA: TGTGCCAGCAGCTCCACAGGGGCCCACGCTAACTATGGCTACACCTTC. It yields the protein CASSSTGAHANYGYTF.

The gene calls are TRBV29-1 and TRBJ2-3, with D unresolved. Trimming shortened V by 7 bases and J by 1 base, and 15 bases separated the two germline ends. The germline gives CDR1 SQVTM, CDR2 ANQGSEA. This CDR3 is 14 amino acids long. CDR3 region: CSATTKPGTDTQYF. CDR3 sequence (DNA): TGCAGCGCCACGACAAAACCTGGCACAGATACGCAGTATTTT.